Described below is a single TCR beta chain sequence and its context. The data belong to a study of somatic mutations in cytotoxic T cells in rheumatoid arthritis. The overall study: T-cell populations stained with V beta antibodies were in some cases flow-sorted at nearly 100% purity, including V beta1+ cells that were sequenced for TCRB.

Trimming removed 4 bases from V and 5 bases from J, with 8 bases in between. From germline, CDR1 is MNHEY and CDR2 SVGAGI. This CDR3 is 12 amino acids long. Flow cytometry was used to check the purity of CD4+ and CD8+ cells, which had been isolated by positive magnetic bead selection. The data were produced by immunoSEQ multiplex PCR, yet TCRdb's version contains in-frame clones alone and is incomplete. The sample yields more than 25,000 clones, roughly 82% seen once. The source of this sequence is a man aged 50 to 59 in good health. The V gene is TRBV6-5, the J gene TRBJ1-2, with D unclear. Sequencing was performed on CD8+ T cells sorted from blood. The CDR3 nucleotides are TGTGCCAGCAGTTCGTCCCAATATGGCTACACCTTC. It codes for CASSSSQYGYTF.